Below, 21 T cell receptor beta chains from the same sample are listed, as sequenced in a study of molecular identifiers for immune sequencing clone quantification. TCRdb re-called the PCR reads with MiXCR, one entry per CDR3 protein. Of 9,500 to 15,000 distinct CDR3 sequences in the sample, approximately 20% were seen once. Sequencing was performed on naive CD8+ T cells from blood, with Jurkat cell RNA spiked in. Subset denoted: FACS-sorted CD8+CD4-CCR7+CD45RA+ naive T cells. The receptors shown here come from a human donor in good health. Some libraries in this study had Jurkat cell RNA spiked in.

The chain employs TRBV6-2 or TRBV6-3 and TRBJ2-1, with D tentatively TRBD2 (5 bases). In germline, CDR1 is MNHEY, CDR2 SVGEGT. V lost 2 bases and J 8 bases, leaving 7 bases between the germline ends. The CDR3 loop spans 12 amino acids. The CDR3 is CASSYEGYEQFF. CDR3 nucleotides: TGTGCCAGCAGTTACGAGGGTTATGAGCAGTTCTTC.

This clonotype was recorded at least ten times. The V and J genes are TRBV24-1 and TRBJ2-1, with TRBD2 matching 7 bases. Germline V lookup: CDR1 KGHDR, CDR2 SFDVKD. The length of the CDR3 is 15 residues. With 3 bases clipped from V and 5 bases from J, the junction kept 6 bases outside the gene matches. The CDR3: CATSDVRDYNNEQFF. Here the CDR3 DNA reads TGTGCCACCAGTGATGTCCGGGACTACAACAATGAGCAGTTCTTC.

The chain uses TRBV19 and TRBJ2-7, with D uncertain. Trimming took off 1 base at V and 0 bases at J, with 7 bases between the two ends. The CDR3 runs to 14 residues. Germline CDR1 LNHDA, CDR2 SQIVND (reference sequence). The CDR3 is CASSIGDSSYEQYF. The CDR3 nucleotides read TGTGCCAGTAGTATAGGGGATTCCTCCTACGAGCAGTACTTC.

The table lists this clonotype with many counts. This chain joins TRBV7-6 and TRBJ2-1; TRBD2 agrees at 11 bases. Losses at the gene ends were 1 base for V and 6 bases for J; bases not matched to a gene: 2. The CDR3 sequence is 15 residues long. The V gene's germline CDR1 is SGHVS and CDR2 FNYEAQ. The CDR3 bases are TGTGCCAGCAGCTTAGTAGCGGGAGGGGTCAATGAGCAGTTCTTC. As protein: CASSLVAGGVNEQFF.

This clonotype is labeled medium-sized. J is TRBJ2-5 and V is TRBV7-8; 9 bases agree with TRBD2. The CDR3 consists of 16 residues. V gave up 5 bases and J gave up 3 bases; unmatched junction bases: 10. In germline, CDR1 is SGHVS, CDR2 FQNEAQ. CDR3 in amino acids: CASSPGRASGKETQYF. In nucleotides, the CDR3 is TGTGCCAGCAGCCCCGGCCGGGCTAGCGGGAAAGAGACCCAGTACTTC.

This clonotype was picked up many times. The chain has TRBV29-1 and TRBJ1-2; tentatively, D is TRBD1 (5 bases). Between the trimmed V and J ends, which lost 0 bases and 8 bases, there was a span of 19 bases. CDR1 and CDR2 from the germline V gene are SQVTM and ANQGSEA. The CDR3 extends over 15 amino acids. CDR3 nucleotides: TGCAGCGTTGAAGATCTGACAGCGCCGGTCGGCGGCTACACCTTC. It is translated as CSVEDLTAPVGGYTF.

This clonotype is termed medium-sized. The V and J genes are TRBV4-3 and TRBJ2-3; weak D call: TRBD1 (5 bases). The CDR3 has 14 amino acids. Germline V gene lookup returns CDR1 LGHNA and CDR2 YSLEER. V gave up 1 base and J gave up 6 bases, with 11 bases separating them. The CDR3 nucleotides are TGCGCCAGCAGCCAAGGGGGCGCAAGGGATACGCAGTATTTT. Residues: CASSQGGARDTQYF.

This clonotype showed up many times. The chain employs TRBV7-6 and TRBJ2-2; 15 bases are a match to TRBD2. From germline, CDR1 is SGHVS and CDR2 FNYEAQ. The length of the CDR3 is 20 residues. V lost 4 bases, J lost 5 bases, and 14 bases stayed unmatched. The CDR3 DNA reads TGTGCCAGCAGCTCCGAAGCTGGACTAGCGGGAGGGCTACGGACCGGGGAGCTGTTTTTT. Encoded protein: CASSSEAGLAGGLRTGELFF.

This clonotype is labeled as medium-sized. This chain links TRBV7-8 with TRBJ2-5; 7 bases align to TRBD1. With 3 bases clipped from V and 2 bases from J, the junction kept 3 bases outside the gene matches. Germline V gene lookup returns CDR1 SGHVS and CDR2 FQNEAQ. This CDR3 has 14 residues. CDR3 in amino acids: CASSFGQVQETQYF. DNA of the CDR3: TGTGCCAGCAGCTTCGGACAGGTTCAAGAGACCCAGTACTTC.

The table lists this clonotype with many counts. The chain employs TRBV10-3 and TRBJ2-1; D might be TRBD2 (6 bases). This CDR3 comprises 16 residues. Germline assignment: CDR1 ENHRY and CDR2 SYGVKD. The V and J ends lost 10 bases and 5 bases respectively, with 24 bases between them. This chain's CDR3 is CATLRDSGVPDNEQFF. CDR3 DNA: TGTGCCACTCTCCGTGATAGCGGAGTCCCTGACAATGAGCAGTTCTTC.

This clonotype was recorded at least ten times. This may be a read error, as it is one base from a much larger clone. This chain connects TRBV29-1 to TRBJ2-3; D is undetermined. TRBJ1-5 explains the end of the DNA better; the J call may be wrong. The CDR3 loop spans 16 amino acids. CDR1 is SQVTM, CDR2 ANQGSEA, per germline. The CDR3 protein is CSVETLAGASTDTQHF. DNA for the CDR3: TGCAGCGTTGAGACCCTAGCCGGAGCGAGCACAGATACGCAGCATTTT.

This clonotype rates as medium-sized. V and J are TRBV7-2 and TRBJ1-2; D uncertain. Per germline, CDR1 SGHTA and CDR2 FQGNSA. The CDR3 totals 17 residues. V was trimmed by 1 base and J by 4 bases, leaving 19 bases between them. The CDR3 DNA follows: TGTGCCAGCAGCTTAGACGTGGCTAATGGGCAGGCCTATGGCTACACCTTC. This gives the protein CASSLDVANGQAYGYTF. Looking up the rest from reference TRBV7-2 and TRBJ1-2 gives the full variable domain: GAGVSQSPSNKVTEKGKDVELRCDPISGHTALYWYRQSLGQGLEFLIYFQGNSAPDKSGLPSDRFSAERTGGSVSTLTIQRTQQEDSAVYLCASSLDVANGQAYGYTFGSGTRLTVV.

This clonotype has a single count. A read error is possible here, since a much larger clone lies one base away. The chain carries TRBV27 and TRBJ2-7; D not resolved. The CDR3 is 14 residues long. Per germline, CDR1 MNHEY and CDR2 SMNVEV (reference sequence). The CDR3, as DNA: TGTACCAGCAGTTTTAAAGGAGTTAGCCGGGAGCAGTACTTC. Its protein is CTSSFKGVSREQYF.

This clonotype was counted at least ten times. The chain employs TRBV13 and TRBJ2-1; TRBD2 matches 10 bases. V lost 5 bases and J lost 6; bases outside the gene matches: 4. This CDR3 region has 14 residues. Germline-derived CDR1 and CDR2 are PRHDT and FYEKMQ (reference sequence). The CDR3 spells CASSPRTSGNEQFF. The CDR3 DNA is TGTGCCAGCAGCCCTCGGACTAGCGGCAATGAGCAGTTCTTC.

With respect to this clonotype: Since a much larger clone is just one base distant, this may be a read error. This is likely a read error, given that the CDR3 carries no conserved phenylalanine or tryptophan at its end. CDR3 region: CASSYSVLAGGSYEQYL. The CDR3 nucleotides are TGTGCCAGCAGTTACTCGGTCCTAGCGGGAGGTTCCTACGAGCAGTACTTA. This rearrangement joins TRBV6-2 or TRBV6-3 to TRBJ2-7, with TRBD2 identical over 11 bases. The length of the CDR3 is 17 residues. J was trimmed by 1 base and V by 0 bases; bases with no gene match: 5. CDR1 is MNHEY, CDR2 SVGEGT, per germline.

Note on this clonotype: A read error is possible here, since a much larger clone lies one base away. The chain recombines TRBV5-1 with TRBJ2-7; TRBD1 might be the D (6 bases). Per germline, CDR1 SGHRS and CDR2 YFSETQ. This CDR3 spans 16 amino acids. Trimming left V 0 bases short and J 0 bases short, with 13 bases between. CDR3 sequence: CASSLEGTSASYEQYF. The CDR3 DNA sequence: TGCGCCAGCAGCTTGGAGGGGACAAGTGCCTCCTACGAGCAGTACTTC. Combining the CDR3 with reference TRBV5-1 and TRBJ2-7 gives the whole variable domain KAGVTQTPRYLIKTRGQQVTLSCSPISGHRSVSWYQQTPGQGLQFLFEYFSETQRNKGNFPGRFSGRQFSNSRSEMNVSTLELGDSALYLCASSLEGTSASYEQYFGPGTRLTVT.

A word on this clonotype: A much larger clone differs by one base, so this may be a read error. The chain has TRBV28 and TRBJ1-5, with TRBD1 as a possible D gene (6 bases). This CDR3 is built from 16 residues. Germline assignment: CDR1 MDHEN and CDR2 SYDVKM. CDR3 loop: CASSQYLGQLNQPQRF. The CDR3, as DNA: TGTGCCAGCAGCCAATACCTCGGACAGTTAAATCAGCCCCAGCGTTTT.

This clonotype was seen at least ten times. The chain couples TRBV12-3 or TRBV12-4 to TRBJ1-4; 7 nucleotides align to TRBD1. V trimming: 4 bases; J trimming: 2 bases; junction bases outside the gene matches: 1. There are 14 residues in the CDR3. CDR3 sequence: CASSWGQTNEKLFF. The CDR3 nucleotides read TGTGCCAGCAGTTGGGGACAGACTAATGAAAAACTGTTTTTT.

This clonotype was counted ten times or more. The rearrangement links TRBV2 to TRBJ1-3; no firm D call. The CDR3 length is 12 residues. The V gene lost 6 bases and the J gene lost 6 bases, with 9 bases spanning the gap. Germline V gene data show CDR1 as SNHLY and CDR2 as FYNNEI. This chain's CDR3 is CASRPGQNTIYF. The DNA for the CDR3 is TGTGCCAGCAGGCCCGGGCAAAACACCATATATTTT. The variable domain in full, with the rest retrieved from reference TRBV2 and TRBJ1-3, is EPEVTQTPSHQVTQMGQEVILRCVPISNHLYFYWYRQILGQKVEFLVSFYNNEISEKSEIFDDQFSVERPDGSNFTLKIRSTKLEDSAMYFCASRPGQNTIYFGEGSWLTVV.

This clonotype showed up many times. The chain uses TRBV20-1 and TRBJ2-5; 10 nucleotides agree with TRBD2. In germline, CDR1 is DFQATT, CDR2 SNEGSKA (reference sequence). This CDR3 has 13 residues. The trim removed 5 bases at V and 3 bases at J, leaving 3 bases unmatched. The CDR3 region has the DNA TGCAGTGCTGTGGGGACTAGCGAAGAGACCCAGTACTTC. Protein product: CSAVGTSEETQYF.

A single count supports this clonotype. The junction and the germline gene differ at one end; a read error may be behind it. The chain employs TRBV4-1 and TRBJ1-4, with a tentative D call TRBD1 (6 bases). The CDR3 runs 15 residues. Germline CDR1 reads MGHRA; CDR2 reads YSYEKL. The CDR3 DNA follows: TGCGCCGGCAGCCAAGATGACCCGCCAGGGGAAAAACAGTTTTTT. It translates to CAGSQDDPPGEKQFF.